Shown below are 24 T cell receptor beta chains from a single sample sequenced in a study of cytomegalovirus exposure and HLA in healthy donors. The study ran its PCR with 60 Vbeta and 13 Jbeta primers. The data were produced by immunoSEQ multiplex PCR, yet TCRdb's version contains in-frame clones alone and is incomplete. Counted here are roughly 160,000 clones, less than 90% occurring once; the ten biggest clones make up 0.35% to 0.4%. The sequenced material came from PBMCs. These receptor sequences come from a boy aged 2 to 10 in good health and CMV-seronegative.

This chain connects TRBV14 to TRBJ2-1, with D hard to call. Germline CDR1 is SGHDN and CDR2 is FVKESK. The CDR3 totals 15 residues. Trimming removed 0 bases at V and 2 bases at J, with 8 bases between. CDR3 sequence reads: CASSQESFPYNEQFF. CDR3 nucleotide sequence: TGTGCCAGCAGCCAAGAATCTTTTCCCTACAATGAGCAGTTCTTC.

The chain couples TRBV5-1 to TRBJ2-7; 10 bases map to TRBD1. Germline CDR1 SGHRS, CDR2 YFSETQ. V lost 9 bases to trimming and J lost 4 bases; unmatched junction nucleotides: 7. The CDR3 contains 13 residues. DNA for the CDR3: TGCGCCACCTCGACAGGGGGCGAGTACGAGCAGTACTTC. Its translation: CATSTGGEYEQYF.

This clone was seen only a few times. The chain links TRBV4-1 to TRBJ2-3; 10 bases agree with TRBD2. The CDR3 length is 17 residues. V shed 4 bases, J shed 5 bases, and the junction held 12 bases outside the gene matches. CDR1 is MGHRA, CDR2 YSYEKL, per germline. CDR3 nucleotide sequence: TGCGCCAGCAGCCTCAGGGCACTAGCGGGAAGTCGAGATACGCAGTATTTT. This gives the protein CASSLRALAGSRDTQYF.

The chain uses TRBV7-9 and TRBJ1-1; D is unresolved. V gave up 5 bases and J gave up 1 base, with 11 bases separating them. CDR3 size: 14 residues. Per germline, CDR1 SEHNR and CDR2 FQNEAQ (reference sequence). CDR3 in amino acids: CASSAGESNTEAFF. CDR3 nucleotides: TGTGCCAGCAGCGCCGGAGAATCGAACACTGAAGCTTTCTTT. The full variable domain, completed using reference TRBV7-9 and TRBJ1-1, is DTGVSQNPRHKITKRGQNVTFRCDPISEHNRLYWYRQTLGQGPEFLTYFQNEAQLEKSRLLSDRFSAERPKGSFSTLEIQRTEQGDSAMYLCASSAGESNTEAFFGQGTRLTVV.

This chain connects TRBV19 to TRBJ1-1, with 8 nucleotides matching TRBD1. CDR3 length: 16 residues. The ends lost 7 bases at V and 2 bases at J; junction bases unmatched: 12. Germline loops: CDR1 LNHDA, CDR2 SQIVND (reference sequence). The CDR3 nucleotides are TGTGCCAGTACAAACTGGGGGGACAGGATCAACACTGAAGCTTTCTTT. Protein: CASTNWGDRINTEAFF. The full variable domain, rest sourced from reference TRBV19 and TRBJ1-1, is DGGITQSPKYLFRKEGQNVTLSCEQNLNHDAMYWYRQDPGQGLRLIYYSQIVNDFQKGDIAEGYSVSREKKESFPLTVTSAQKNPTAFYLCASTNWGDRINTEAFFGQGTRLTVV.

The chain is built from TRBV6-5 and TRBJ1-1; TRBD1 might be the D (5 bases). V was cut by 7 bases and J by 8 bases, with 20 bases left in between. Germline CDR1 reads MNHEY; CDR2 reads SVGAGI. The length of the CDR3 is 14 residues. The CDR3 coding sequence is TGTGCCAGCAATTGGGCGGGACGGAGAACAGAAGCTTTCTTT. Its translation is CASNWAGRRTEAFF.

The rearrangement links TRBV5-6 to TRBJ1-1; D remains ambiguous. This CDR3 is built from 15 residues. V gave up 4 bases and J gave up 3 bases, with 16 bases separating them. Germline loops: CDR1 SGHDT, CDR2 YYEEEE. The CDR3 is CASSRSPGSDTEAFF. CDR3 bases: TGTGCCAGCAGCCGATCACCGGGGTCGGACACTGAAGCTTTCTTT.

There are a few counts of this clone. The V call is TRBV6-1, the J call TRBJ1-5, with 8 bases fitting TRBD1. Germline CDR1 is MNHNS and CDR2 is SASEGT. The CDR3 has 16 amino acids. The V segment lost 1 base and the J segment 5 bases; nucleotides outside the gene matches: 7. CDR3: CASSEGRGRPDQPQHF. The CDR3 DNA reads TGTGCCAGCAGTGAAGGCAGGGGGCGCCCCGATCAGCCCCAGCATTTT.

V usage is TRBV27 and J usage is TRBJ1-2, with TRBD1 matching over 8 bases. Germline values: CDR1 MNHEY, CDR2 SMNVEV (reference sequence). CDR3 length: 15 residues. V was pared by 6 bases and J by 8 bases, with 14 bases of the junction left unmatched. The CDR3 loop is CASRRRQGPGEGYTF. CDR3 coding DNA: TGTGCCAGCAGACGTCGACAGGGGCCGGGGGAGGGCTACACCTTC.

The count of this clone is one. The V call is TRBV6-5, the J call TRBJ2-1, with D possibly being TRBD1 (5 bases). The V gene's germline CDR1 is MNHEY and CDR2 SVGAGI. This CDR3 region has 13 residues. Trimming stripped 10 bases from V and 4 bases from J, with 14 bases between. CDR3 nucleotide sequence: TGTGCCACTGGCAGGGCAAAGTACAATGAGCAGTTCTTC. It is translated as CATGRAKYNEQFF.

This clone was counted once. J is TRBJ1-1 and V is TRBV5-1; D gene uncertain. Trimming took 0 bases from V and 4 from J, leaving 7 bases between them. Germline CDR1 reads SGHRS; CDR2 reads YFSETQ. The CDR3 extends over 13 amino acids. The chain's CDR3 is CASSLVETTEAFF. The CDR3 DNA reads TGCGCCAGCAGCTTGGTGGAGACCACTGAAGCTTTCTTT. Variable domain in full (rest from reference TRBV5-1 and TRBJ1-1): KAGVTQTPRYLIKTRGQQVTLSCSPISGHRSVSWYQQTPGQGLQFLFEYFSETQRNKGNFPGRFSGRQFSNSRSEMNVSTLELGDSALYLCASSLVETTEAFFGQGTRLTVV.

The genes are TRBV19 and TRBJ1-2, with a tentative D call TRBD1 (5 bases). The V end lost 5 bases, the J end lost 0 bases, and 13 bases lay between the germline ends. Germline V gene data show CDR1 as LNHDA and CDR2 as SQIVND (reference sequence). The CDR3 contains 15 residues. The CDR3 region is CASSPWEGSNYGYTF. The CDR3 nucleotides are TGTGCCAGTAGTCCCTGGGAGGGGTCTAACTATGGCTACACCTTC.

The J gene is TRBJ2-1, the V gene TRBV5-6; 7 bases agree with TRBD2. J was trimmed by 3 bases and V by 4 bases; bases with no gene match: 19. The CDR3 runs to 19 residues. Per the germline V gene, CDR1 is SGHDT and CDR2 is YYEEEE. The CDR3 is CASSQPDPGWAGDYNEQFF. CDR3 DNA sequence: TGTGCCAGCAGCCAGCCTGACCCGGGGTGGGCGGGAGACTACAATGAGCAGTTCTTC.

The chain joins TRBV28 to TRBJ2-3; D uncertain. The ends were cut back, 4 bases at V and 4 bases at J, with 21 bases in the middle. There are 17 residues in the CDR3. CDR1 MDHEN and CDR2 SYDVKM come from the germline V gene. CDR3 DNA sequence: TGTGCCAGCAGTTCCCTCCTAGGAATAACGGTCCCAGATACGCAGTATTTT. Its translation is CASSSLLGITVPDTQYF.

This clone was counted only a few times. The chain links TRBV27 to TRBJ2-1; D may be TRBD2 (6 bases). The CDR3 has 12 residues. The germline V and J ends were trimmed by 8 bases and 6 bases, with 11 bases remaining between them. Germline lookup yields CDR1 MNHEY and CDR2 SMNVEV (reference sequence). The CDR3 loop reads CASLTSTNEQFF. Written as DNA, the CDR3 is TGTGCCAGCCTTACTAGCACCAATGAGCAGTTCTTC.

This clone came up once. The rearrangement links TRBV10-3 to TRBJ2-1, with D tentatively TRBD2 (6 bases). Between the trimmed V and J ends, which lost 8 bases and 6 bases, there was a span of 14 bases. The V gene's germline CDR1 is ENHRY and CDR2 SYGVKD. The CDR3 loop spans 13 amino acids. CDR3 residues: CAIAGLAGNEQFF. The CDR3 DNA is TGTGCCATCGCGGGGCTAGCTGGCAATGAGCAGTTCTTC.

This chain links TRBV14 with TRBJ2-1, with 8 bases aligning to TRBD2. The CDR3 has 18 amino acids. Per the germline V gene, CDR1 is SGHDN and CDR2 is FVKESK. After removal of 1 base from V and 6 bases from J, the junction contained 14 bases not matched to a gene. In nucleotides, the CDR3 is TGTGCCAGCAGCCAAGGCTATAGCGGGACCGAAGCGGGCAATGAGCAGTTCTTC. Translated: CASSQGYSGTEAGNEQFF.

J is TRBJ1-1 and V is TRBV9; no clear D. Looked up from germline, CDR1 is SGDLS and CDR2 is YYNGEE. There are 11 residues in the CDR3. With 4 bases removed from V and 7 bases from J, the gap between germline ends came to 8 bases. The CDR3 region is CASSLEGEAFF. DNA for the CDR3: TGTGCCAGCAGCCTCGAGGGTGAAGCTTTCTTT.

The rearrangement joins TRBV13 to TRBJ2-7; TRBD1 agrees at 7 bases. Looked up from germline, CDR1 is PRHDT and CDR2 is FYEKMQ (reference sequence). The CDR3 is made up of 15 amino acids. Unmatched junction bases numbered 10, after V lost 5 bases and J lost 3 bases. In DNA, the CDR3 is TGTGCCAGCAGCCCACAAACCGGGACAGACTACGAGCAGTACTTC. The encoded protein is CASSPQTGTDYEQYF.

The chain carries TRBV18 and TRBJ2-1, with 7 nucleotides matching TRBD2. CDR3 size: 16 residues. Trimming removed 3 bases from V and 11 bases from J; junction bases left unmatched: 16. Germline V gene sequence: CDR1 KGHSH, CDR2 LQKENI. The CDR3: CASSPRFGREKSKQFF. The CDR3 DNA reads as TGTGCCAGCTCACCCCGATTTGGGCGGGAGAAATCAAAGCAGTTCTTC. The entire variable domain, with the rest obtained from reference TRBV18 and TRBJ2-1, is as follows: NAGVMQNPRHLVRRRGQEARLRCSPMKGHSHVYWYRQLPEEGLKFMVYLQKENIIDESGMPKERFSAEFPKEGPSILRIQQVVRGDSAAYFCASSPRFGREKSKQFFGPGTRLTVL.

The chain links TRBV18 to TRBJ2-2; maybe TRBD2 (5 bases). V was clipped by 3 bases and J by 1 base, with 15 bases between them. Germline V CDR1 and CDR2: KGHSH, LQKENI. The CDR3 contains 17 residues. CDR3 coding DNA: TGTGCCAGCTCACCCGGGAACTTCTGGGGGAACACCGGGGAGCTGTTTTTT. It codes for CASSPGNFWGNTGELFF.

This clone was recorded only once. Other DNA sequences in the sample encode the same CDR3. V is TRBV6-5 and J is TRBJ1-1; D is possibly TRBD1 (5 bases). Trimming removed 0 bases at V and 5 bases at J, with 7 bases between. The germline CDR1 and CDR2 sequences are MNHEY and SVGAGI. This CDR3 comprises 13 residues. The CDR3 region is CASSYSGGTEAFF. For the CDR3, the DNA is TGTGCCAGCAGTTACTCGGGGGGAACTGAAGCTTTCTTT.

The V gene is TRBV6-4, the J gene TRBJ2-2, with D maybe TRBD2 (7 bases). The CDR3 runs to 14 residues. CDR1 and CDR2 from the germline V gene are MRHNA and SNTAGT. With 4 bases removed from V and 5 bases from J, the gap between germline ends came to 11 bases. The CDR3 sequence: CASSARGGTGELFF. CDR3 sequence (DNA): TGTGCCAGCAGTGCAAGGGGGGGAACCGGGGAGCTGTTTTTT.

The chain is built from TRBV6-1 and TRBJ2-3, with D perhaps matching TRBD2 (6 bases). From germline, CDR1 is MNHNS and CDR2 SASEGT. The CDR3 extends over 14 amino acids. V lost 4 bases and J 2 bases, leaving 10 bases between the germline ends. The CDR3 is CASSGGDSTDTQYF. In nucleotides, the CDR3 is TGTGCCAGCAGTGGGGGGGACTCCACAGATACGCAGTATTTT.